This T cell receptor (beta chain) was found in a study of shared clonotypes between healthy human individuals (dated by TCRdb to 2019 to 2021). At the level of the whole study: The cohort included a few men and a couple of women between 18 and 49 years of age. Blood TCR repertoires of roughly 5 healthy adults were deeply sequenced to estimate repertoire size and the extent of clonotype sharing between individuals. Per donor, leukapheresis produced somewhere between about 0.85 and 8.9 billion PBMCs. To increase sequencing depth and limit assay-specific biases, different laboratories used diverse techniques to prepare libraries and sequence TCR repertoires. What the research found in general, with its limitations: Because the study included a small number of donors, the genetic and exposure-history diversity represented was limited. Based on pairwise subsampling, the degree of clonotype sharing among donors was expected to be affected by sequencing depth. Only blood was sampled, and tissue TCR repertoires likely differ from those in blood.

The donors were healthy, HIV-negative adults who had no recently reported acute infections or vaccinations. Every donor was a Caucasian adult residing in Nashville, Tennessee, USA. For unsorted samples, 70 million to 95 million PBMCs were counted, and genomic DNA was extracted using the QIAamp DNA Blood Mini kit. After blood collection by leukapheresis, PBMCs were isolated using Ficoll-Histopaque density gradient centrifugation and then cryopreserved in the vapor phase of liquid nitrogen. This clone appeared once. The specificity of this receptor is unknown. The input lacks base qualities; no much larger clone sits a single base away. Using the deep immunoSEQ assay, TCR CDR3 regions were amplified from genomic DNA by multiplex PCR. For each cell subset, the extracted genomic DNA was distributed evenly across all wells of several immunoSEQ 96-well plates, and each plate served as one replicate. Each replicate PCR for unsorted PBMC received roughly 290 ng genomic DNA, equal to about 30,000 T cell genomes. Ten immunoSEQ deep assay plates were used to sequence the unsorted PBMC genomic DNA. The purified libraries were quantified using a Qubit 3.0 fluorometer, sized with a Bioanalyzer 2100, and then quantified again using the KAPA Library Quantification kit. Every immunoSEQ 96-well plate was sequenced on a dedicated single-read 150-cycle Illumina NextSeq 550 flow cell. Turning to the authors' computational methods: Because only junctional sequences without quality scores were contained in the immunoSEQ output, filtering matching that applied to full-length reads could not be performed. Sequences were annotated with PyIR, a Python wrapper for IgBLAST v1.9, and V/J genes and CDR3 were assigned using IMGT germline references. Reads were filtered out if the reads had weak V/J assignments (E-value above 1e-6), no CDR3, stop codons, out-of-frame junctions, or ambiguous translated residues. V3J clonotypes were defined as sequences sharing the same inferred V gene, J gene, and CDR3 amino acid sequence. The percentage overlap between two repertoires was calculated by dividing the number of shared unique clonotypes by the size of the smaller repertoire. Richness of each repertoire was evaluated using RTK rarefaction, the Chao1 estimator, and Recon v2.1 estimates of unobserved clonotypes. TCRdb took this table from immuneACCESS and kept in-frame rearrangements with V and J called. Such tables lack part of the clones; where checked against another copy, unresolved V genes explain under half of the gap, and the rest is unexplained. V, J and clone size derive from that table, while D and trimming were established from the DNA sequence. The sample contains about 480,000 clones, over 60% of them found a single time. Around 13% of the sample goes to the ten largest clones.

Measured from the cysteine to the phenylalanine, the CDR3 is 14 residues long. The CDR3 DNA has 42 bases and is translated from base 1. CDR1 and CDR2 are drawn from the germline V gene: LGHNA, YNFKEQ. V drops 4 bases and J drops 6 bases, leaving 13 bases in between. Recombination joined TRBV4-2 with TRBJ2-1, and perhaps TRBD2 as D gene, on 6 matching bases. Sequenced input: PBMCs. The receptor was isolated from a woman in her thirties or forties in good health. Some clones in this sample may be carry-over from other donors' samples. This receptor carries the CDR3 CASSRPGDRNEQFF. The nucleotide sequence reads TGTGCCAGCAGCCGGCCGGGAGATCGCAATGAGCAGTTCTTC.